Below, 25 T cell receptor beta chains from the same sample are listed, as sequenced in a study of T cells of healthy individuals. TCRdb re-analysed the 5' RACE reads in MiXCR, keeping a single row per CDR3 protein. The sample carries fewer than 75,000 distinct CDR3 sequences, around 16% recorded once. All receptors come from a human donor in good health.

The chain has TRBV6-5 and TRBJ2-6; 9 bases fit TRBD1. CDR1 MNHEY and CDR2 SVGAGI come from the germline V gene. This CDR3 region has 18 residues. Trimming removed 6 bases from V and 0 bases from J; junction bases left unmatched: 9. CDR3 bases: TGTGCCAGCAGCTTAACAGGGGGCCCTTACTCTGGGGCCAACGTCCTGACTTTC. Translating gives CASSLTGGPYSGANVLTF.

This clonotype came up many times. The chain employs TRBV20-1 and TRBJ2-3, with TRBD2 matching 10 bases. This CDR3 has 14 residues. CDR1 DFQATT and CDR2 SNEGSKA come from the germline V gene (reference sequence). With 8 bases clipped from V and 2 bases from J, the junction kept 7 bases outside the gene matches. The CDR3: CSLGLAGVTDTQYF. The CDR3, as DNA: TGCAGTCTAGGGCTAGCGGGGGTCACAGATACGCAGTATTTT.

This clonotype was observed a few times. V gene TRBV19 combines with J gene TRBJ2-1; D uncertain. The CDR3 contains 15 residues. V shed 3 bases and J shed 3 bases, with 12 bases lying between them. Germline loops: CDR1 LNHDA, CDR2 SQIVND (reference sequence). CDR3 DNA sequence: TGTGCCAGTAGTATCTGGCCGACAAGCTACAATGAGCAGTTCTTC. This gives the protein CASSIWPTSYNEQFF.

In its sample, this clonotype was seen a few times. This chain joins TRBV7-9 and TRBJ2-3, with 7 bases lining up with TRBD2. The germline V gene encodes CDR1 SEHNR and CDR2 FQNEAQ (reference sequence). This CDR3 has 15 amino acids. J lost 0 bases, V lost 5 bases, and 5 bases had no gene match. The CDR3 loop reads CASSQRDSSTDTQYF. DNA for the CDR3: TGTGCCAGCAGCCAGCGGGACTCTAGCACAGATACGCAGTATTTT.

This clonotype was counted between two and nine times. The V gene is TRBV10-3, the J gene TRBJ1-4, with TRBD1 matching 7 bases. Germline trimming cut 3 bases from V and 4 bases from J; bases unmatched to any gene: 2. Germline V gives CDR1 ENHRY, CDR2 SYGVKD. The CDR3 contains 14 residues. The CDR3 sequence: CAISERGLNEKLFF. In DNA, the CDR3 is TGTGCCATCAGTGAAAGGGGGCTTAATGAAAAACTGTTTTTT.

This rearrangement joins TRBV5-6 to TRBJ1-5; D gene uncertain. This CDR3 has 17 residues. Germline values: CDR1 SGHDT, CDR2 YYEEEE. Deletions cut 0 bases from V and 1 base from J, with 14 bases between. CDR3 sequence (DNA): TGTGCCAGCAGCTTGGCTGGAGGGTGGGAGAGCAATCAGCCCCAGCATTTT. Its protein product is CASSLAGGWESNQPQHF.

In this sample, this clonotype turned up many times. V is TRBV29-1 and J is TRBJ1-6; tentatively, D is TRBD1 (5 bases). Looked up from germline, CDR1 is SQVTM and CDR2 is ANQGSEA. The germline V and J ends were trimmed by 6 bases and 0 bases, with 9 bases remaining between them. The CDR3 has 14 residues. DNA of the CDR3: TGCAGCGTCCGACAGAGCTCCTATAATTCACCCCTCCACTTT. Translation gives CSVRQSSYNSPLHF.

This clonotype has at least ten counts. The genes are TRBV7-9 and TRBJ2-1; D perhaps matches TRBD1 (6 bases). V was trimmed by 5 bases and J by 6 bases, leaving 23 bases between them. There are 17 residues in the CDR3. CDR1 is SEHNR, CDR2 FQNEAQ, per germline (reference sequence). The CDR3 protein is CASSHPGGLQGINEQFF. The CDR3 DNA reads TGTGCCAGCAGCCACCCCGGAGGCTTACAGGGAATCAATGAGCAGTTCTTC.

This clonotype has only a few counts. The chain combines TRBV10-2 with TRBJ1-3; the D gene is possibly TRBD1 (5 bases). Germline loops: CDR1 WSHSY, CDR2 SAAADI. This CDR3 is built from 15 residues. Trimming stripped 5 bases from V and 1 base from J, with 12 bases between. The CDR3 region has the DNA TGCGCCAGCAGTCCGGGACGAACTTCTGGAAACACCATATATTTT. This codes for CASSPGRTSGNTIYF.

At least ten counts were recorded for this clonotype. The rearrangement uses TRBV6-6 and TRBJ2-7; D is unresolved. The V gene lost 5 bases and the J gene lost 2 bases, with 13 bases spanning the gap. The CDR3 spans 14 residues. Germline assignment: CDR1 MNHNY and CDR2 SVGAGI (reference sequence). CDR3 DNA sequence: TGTGCCAGCAGTCGCAGGTCACCTACCTACGAGCAGTACTTC. Protein product: CASSRRSPTYEQYF.

In its sample, this clonotype was seen many times. This chain joins TRBV5-1 and TRBJ1-1; D might be TRBD1 (6 bases). V was shortened by 4 bases and J by 4 bases, with 20 bases between the two germline ends. The length of the CDR3 is 16 residues. The germline CDR1 and CDR2 sequences are SGHRS and YFSETQ. CDR3 residues: CASSRRQEGSGTEAFF. As DNA, the CDR3 is TGCGCCAGCAGCCGTCGACAGGAGGGTAGCGGCACTGAAGCTTTCTTT.

This clonotype was counted a few times. The gene calls are TRBV7-9 and TRBJ1-2; D might be TRBD1 (6 bases). This CDR3 spans 13 amino acids. V dropped 1 base and J dropped 6 bases, with 9 bases sitting between them. The germline CDR1 and CDR2 sequences are SEHNR and FQNEAQ (reference sequence). CDR3 coding DNA: TGTGCCAGCAGCTTAGGGGACAAAAATGGCTACACCTTC. It encodes CASSLGDKNGYTF.

The V and J genes are TRBV6-2 or TRBV6-3 and TRBJ1-1; the D is unclear. The CDR3 extends over 14 amino acids. Trimming took off 3 bases at V and 1 base at J, with 9 bases between the two ends. Per germline, CDR1 MNHEY and CDR2 SVGEGT. The CDR3 DNA is TGTGCCAGCAGTTATTCCCATGGGAACACTGAAGCTTTCTTT. It codes for CASSYSHGNTEAFF.

This clonotype was seen repeatedly, ten times or more. The rearrangement uses TRBV20-1 and TRBJ1-5, with 10 nucleotides matching TRBD1. The V gene end was trimmed by 5 bases and the J gene end by 3 bases; junction bases not matched to a gene: 7. The CDR3 runs 15 residues. The germline V gene encodes CDR1 DFQATT and CDR2 SNEGSKA (reference sequence). CDR3 sequence (DNA): TGCAGTGCTCCCACCGGGACAGGGGTCAATCAGCCCCAGCATTTT. As protein: CSAPTGTGVNQPQHF.

In this sample, this clonotype turned up a few times. The J gene is TRBJ1-1, the V gene TRBV6-2 or TRBV6-3; D call uncertain. The CDR3 length is 13 residues. With 1 base removed from V and 1 base from J, the gap between germline ends came to 4 bases. CDR1 and CDR2 from the germline V gene are MNHEY and SVGEGT. CDR3 in DNA: TGTGCCAGCAGTTACTTAAAGAACACTGAAGCTTTCTTT. This gives the protein CASSYLKNTEAFF.

The chain recombines TRBV7-3 with TRBJ2-6; the D is unclear. Germline V gene lookup returns CDR1 SGHTA and CDR2 FQGTGA. V was trimmed by 5 bases and J by 0 bases, leaving 8 bases between them. There are 15 residues in the CDR3. The CDR3 region has the DNA TGTGCCAGCAGCGCCACAGTCTCTGGGGCCAACGTCCTGACTTTC. Translating it yields CASSATVSGANVLTF. The complete variable domain, with remaining parts taken from reference TRBV7-3 and TRBJ2-6, reads GAGVSQTPSNKVTEKGKYVELRCDPISGHTALYWYRQSLGQGPEFLIYFQGTGAADDSGLPNDRFFAVRPEGSVSTLKIQRTERGDSAVYLCASSATVSGANVLTFGAGSRLTVL.

The genes are TRBV4-2 and TRBJ2-3; D is perhaps TRBD1 or TRBD2 (6 bases each). Germline lookup yields CDR1 LGHNA and CDR2 YNFKEQ. CDR3 length equals 18 residues. V dropped 0 bases and J dropped 1 base, with 17 bases sitting between them. The CDR3 nucleotides read TGTGCCAGCAGCCAAGACCCTCCAACGGGGGCGGGCACAGATACGCAGTATTTT. It yields the protein CASSQDPPTGAGTDTQYF.

The chain links TRBV7-2 to TRBJ1-1, with unresolved D. CDR1 and CDR2 (germline): SGHTA, FQGNSA. The germline V and J ends were trimmed by 1 base and 5 bases, with 11 bases remaining between them. The CDR3 length is 14 residues. The CDR3 protein is CASSLEWASTEAFF. CDR3 coding DNA: TGTGCCAGCAGCTTAGAATGGGCATCGACTGAAGCTTTCTTT. The full variable domain, completed using reference TRBV7-2 and TRBJ1-1, is GAGVSQSPSNKVTEKGKDVELRCDPISGHTALYWYRQSLGQGLEFLIYFQGNSAPDKSGLPSDRFSAERTGGSVSTLTIQRTQQEDSAVYLCASSLEWASTEAFFGQGTRLTVV.

Notes on this clonotype: This may arise from a read error, as a much more abundant clone is one base away. The chain combines TRBV7-9 with TRBJ2-2; 10 bases agree with TRBD1. The CDR3 runs 20 residues. Germline V lookup: CDR1 SEHNR, CDR2 FQNEAQ (reference sequence). After removal of 2 bases from V and 4 bases from J, the junction contained 16 bases not matched to a gene. This CDR3 reads CASSLQIRRDRGPFTGELFF. The DNA for the CDR3 is TGTGCCAGCAGCTTACAGATTAGGAGGGACAGGGGACCCTTCACCGGGGAGCTGTTTTTT.

This clonotype was counted ten times or more. This chain joins TRBV11-2 and TRBJ2-1; maybe TRBD2 (6 bases). Germline V CDR1 and CDR2: SGHAT, FQNNGV. Trimming left V 2 bases short and J 0 bases short, with 11 bases between. CDR3 length: 16 amino acids. The CDR3 DNA follows: TGTGCCAGCAGCTTAAGGCGGGGAACCTCCTACAATGAGCAGTTCTTC. Protein: CASSLRRGTSYNEQFF.

The sample holds a few counts of this clonotype. Germline and junction disagree at one end, which may indicate a read error. This sequence joins TRBV20-1 and TRBJ2-3; TRBD1 or TRBD2 may be the D gene (5 bases each). The CDR3 runs 15 residues. Germline V CDR1 and CDR2: DFQATT, SNEGSKA (reference sequence). CDR3 sequence reads: CSARPGTAFTDTQYF. CDR3 nucleotide sequence: TGCAGTGCGCGACCCGGGACGGCCTTCACAGACACGCAGTATTTT.

This clonotype was observed a handful of times. The V and J genes are TRBV7-8 and TRBJ2-3; possibly TRBD1 or TRBD2 for D (5 bases each). Trimming took off 3 bases at V and 3 bases at J, with 13 bases between the two ends. CDR1 and CDR2 from the germline V gene are SGHVS and FQNEAQ. CDR3 size: 15 residues. The CDR3 spells CASSFWGRGTDTQYF. DNA of the CDR3: TGTGCCAGCAGCTTCTGGGGCCGCGGGACAGATACGCAGTATTTT.

This clonotype was seen at least ten times. The V and J genes are TRBV2 and TRBJ1-1; D gene unclear. CDR1 SNHLY and CDR2 FYNNEI come from the germline V gene. Trimming removed 8 bases at V and 10 bases at J, with 8 bases between. The CDR3 is made up of 9 amino acids. For the CDR3, the DNA is TGTGCCAGCGGGTCAGGAGCTTTCTTT. Translation gives CASGSGAFF.

This clonotype has more than one count but fewer than ten. The rearrangement joins TRBV7-9 to TRBJ2-1; D is unresolved. CDR3 length equals 15 residues. Germline V gives CDR1 SEHNR, CDR2 FQNEAQ (reference sequence). The V gene lost 6 bases and the J gene lost 0 bases, with 12 bases spanning the gap. Here the CDR3 DNA reads TGTGCCAGCAGTATGCTTCCCGGCTCCTACAATGAGCAGTTCTTC. It encodes CASSMLPGSYNEQFF.

The rearrangement joins TRBV28 to TRBJ1-5; a weak D match, TRBD1 (5 bases). Trimming pared 4 bases from V and 5 bases from J, leaving 18 bases between. The V gene's germline CDR1 is MDHEN and CDR2 SYDVKM. The CDR3 has 16 residues. This CDR3 is CASSSQHQGRHQPQHF. The CDR3 DNA follows: TGTGCCAGCAGTTCCCAACATCAGGGACGGCATCAGCCCCAGCATTTT.